The 28 T cell receptor beta chains in this list originate from one sample, sequenced in a study of shared clonotypes between healthy human individuals. Method: immunoSEQ multiplex PCR; TCRdb's copy keeps in-frame clones and lacks some. The sample records around 2.1 million clones, more than 90% being singletons. The sample comprised naive CD4+ T cells sorted from blood. Indicated subset: CD45RA+ positively selected. These receptors were collected from a man aged 18 to 29 in good health.

Remarks on this clone: At one of its ends the junction is not consistent with the germline gene, which may arise from a read error. V is TRBV6-1 and J is TRBJ1-5; TRBD1 might be the D (5 bases). CDR3 length: 12 residues. The germline V gene has CDR1 MNHNS and CDR2 SASEGT. CDR3: CAISESGEPQHF. The CDR3, as DNA: TGTGCCATCAGTGAGTCGGGGGAGCCCCAGCATTTT.

The chain recombines TRBV13 with TRBJ1-6; D call uncertain. CDR1 is PRHDT, CDR2 FYEKMQ, per germline (reference sequence). The V gene lost 0 bases and the J gene lost 8 bases, with 8 bases spanning the gap. The CDR3 runs to 14 residues. The CDR3 DNA sequence: TGTGCCAGCAGCTTAGGACCGATTGATTCACCCCTCCACTTT. This translates into CASSLGPIDSPLHF.

As concerns this clone: The same CDR3 arises from other DNA sequences in this sample as well. CDR3 loop: CASSGRGSSYEQYF. The CDR3 DNA is TGTGCCAGCAGCGGGAGGGGGAGCTCCTACGAGCAGTACTTC. The V call is TRBV9, the J call TRBJ2-7, with D perhaps assigned TRBD1 or TRBD2 (6 bases each). The CDR3 consists of 14 residues. Germline loops: CDR1 SGDLS, CDR2 YYNGEE. V was trimmed by 3 bases and J by 0 bases, leaving 10 bases between them. Together with reference TRBV9 and TRBJ2-7, the CDR3 gives the full variable domain: DSGVTQTPKHLITATGQRVTLRCSPRSGDLSVYWYQQSLDQGLQFLIQYYNGEERAKGNILERFSAQQFPDLHSELNLSSLELGDSALYFCASSGRGSSYEQYFGPGTRLTVT.

This clone appeared a few times. Other DNA sequences in the sample encode the same CDR3. The CDR3 here is CASSLAGDQPQHF. In nucleotides, the CDR3 is TGTGCCAGCAGCTTAGCTGGTGATCAGCCCCAGCATTTT. V usage is TRBV7-8 and J usage is TRBJ1-5; D not resolved. The CDR3 covers 13 residues. Per germline, CDR1 SGHVS and CDR2 FQNEAQ. Trimming cost V 0 bases and J 5 bases, with 5 bases left between them.

V is TRBV29-1 and J is TRBJ2-3, with 7 bases identical to TRBD2. Germline assignment: CDR1 SQVTM and CDR2 ANQGSEA. J gave up 0 bases and V 3 bases, and 3 bases lay outside the gene matches. This CDR3 contains 14 residues. The chain's CDR3 is CSVDLAVSTDTQYF. CDR3 DNA sequence: TGCAGCGTTGATCTAGCGGTTAGCACAGATACGCAGTATTTT.

The V gene is TRBV5-4, the J gene TRBJ2-5; 14 bases line up with TRBD2. This CDR3 spans 15 amino acids. Germline V gene sequence: CDR1 SGHNT, CDR2 YYREEE (reference sequence). The V gene end was trimmed by 4 bases and the J gene end by 4 bases; junction bases not matched to a gene: 3. For the CDR3, the DNA is TGTGCCAGCAGCGGGACTAGCGGGAGAGGAGAGACCCAGTACTTC. Protein: CASSGTSGRGETQYF.

The chain recombines TRBV7-3 with TRBJ1-5; weak D call: TRBD1 (5 bases). CDR1 and CDR2 from the germline V gene are SGHTA and FQGTGA. Trimming pared 2 bases from V and 7 bases from J, leaving 15 bases between. The CDR3 spans 15 residues. This CDR3 reads CASSLGPGQGQPQHF. The CDR3 nucleotides are TGTGCCAGCAGCTTAGGGCCGGGGCAAGGGCAGCCCCAGCATTTT.

The rearrangement uses TRBV27 and TRBJ1-6; 11 bases align to TRBD1. Trimming took 5 bases from V and 8 from J; bases not matched to a gene: 5. The CDR3 runs 15 residues. Germline V lookup: CDR1 MNHEY, CDR2 SMNVEV (reference sequence). Written as DNA, the CDR3 is TGTGCCAGCAGTCGTAGGACAGGGGGCGATTCACCCCTCCACTTT. Its translation: CASSRRTGGDSPLHF.

The V and J genes are TRBV6-6 and TRBJ1-6; D might be TRBD1 (5 bases). Germline-derived CDR1 and CDR2 are MNHNY and SVGAGI (reference sequence). V was trimmed by 9 bases and J by 7 bases, leaving 10 bases between them. CDR3 length: 12 residues. CDR3 DNA: TGTGCCAGTGGCAGGACAAATTCACCCCTCCACTTT. Translating it yields CASGRTNSPLHF.

Remarks on this clone: One junction end does not reproduce the germline sequence, and a read error may be involved. The rearrangement uses TRBV5-8 and TRBJ2-7, with 7 positions matching TRBD2. The CDR3 covers 12 residues. Germline-derived CDR1 and CDR2 are SGHTS and YDEGEE. In nucleotides, the CDR3 is TGTGCCAGCAGCCGGCCGGGACTAAATTTCCTATTC. It specifies CASSRPGLNFLF.

Points on this clone: Different DNA sequences within this sample yield the same CDR3. The chain recombines TRBV11-2 with TRBJ1-5, with D uncertain. V was clipped by 1 base and J by 1 base, with 5 bases between them. The CDR3 contains 14 residues. In germline, CDR1 is SGHAT, CDR2 FQNNGV. For the CDR3, the DNA is TGTGCCAGCAGCTTAGGGGTGAGCAATCAGCCCCAGCATTTT. Amino acid sequence: CASSLGVSNQPQHF.

The rearrangement uses TRBV7-2 and TRBJ1-5; D is ambiguous. The germline V gene encodes CDR1 SGHTA and CDR2 FQGNSA. Trimming took 0 bases from V and 6 from J, leaving 9 bases between them. The CDR3 length is 14 residues. The CDR3 sequence: CASSLALNGQPQHF. The CDR3 bases are TGTGCCAGCAGCTTAGCACTCAATGGTCAGCCCCAGCATTTT.

This clone was detected only a few times. V gene TRBV11-2 combines with J gene TRBJ1-2; D is undetermined. Germline V gene lookup returns CDR1 SGHAT and CDR2 FQNNGV. This CDR3 has 16 residues. The V and J ends lost 1 base and 5 bases respectively, with 17 bases between them. CDR3 loop: CASSLGAGSDLYGYTF. CDR3 nucleotides: TGTGCCAGCAGCTTAGGTGCGGGAAGCGACTTATATGGCTACACCTTC.

This clone was recorded once. The rearrangement links TRBV30 to TRBJ1-1; possibly TRBD1 for D (5 bases). Trimming took off 3 bases at V and 10 bases at J, with 12 bases between the two ends. CDR3 length: 11 residues. Germline assignment: CDR1 GTSNPN and CDR2 SVGIG (reference sequence). CDR3: CAWRRDFGAFF. The CDR3 DNA reads as TGTGCCTGGAGGAGGGACTTTGGAGCTTTCTTT.

The V call is TRBV7-2, the J call TRBJ2-4; 9 bases are shared with TRBD2. The CDR3 totals 18 residues. Germline V gene data show CDR1 as SGHTA and CDR2 as FQGNSA. V lost 3 bases to trimming and J lost 0 bases; unmatched junction nucleotides: 9. CDR3 coding DNA: TGTGCCAGCAGCTTCTCGATCCTAGCGGGACGAGCCAAAAACATTCAGTACTTC. Amino acids: CASSFSILAGRAKNIQYF.

The V and J genes are TRBV5-1 and TRBJ2-7, with TRBD2 as a possible D gene (5 bases). Germline CDR1 and CDR2: SGHRS and YFSETQ. The V and J ends lost 0 bases and 4 bases respectively, with 17 bases between them. The CDR3 runs to 16 residues. The CDR3 sequence: CASSLVGWGVSYEQYF. In nucleotides, the CDR3 is TGCGCCAGCAGCTTGGTAGGCTGGGGAGTGTCATACGAGCAGTACTTC.

The chain employs TRBV9 and TRBJ2-7; D is possibly TRBD1 (6 bases). The ends were cut back, 6 bases at V and 6 bases at J, with 19 bases in the middle. The germline V gene encodes CDR1 SGDLS and CDR2 YYNGEE. This CDR3 has 14 amino acids. The CDR3 here is CASTQGQSPSEQYF. The CDR3 DNA sequence: TGTGCCAGCACTCAGGGGCAGAGCCCCTCCGAGCAGTACTTC. Complete variable domain (other parts from reference TRBV9 and TRBJ2-7): DSGVTQTPKHLITATGQRVTLRCSPRSGDLSVYWYQQSLDQGLQFLIQYYNGEERAKGNILERFSAQQFPDLHSELNLSSLELGDSALYFCASTQGQSPSEQYFGPGTRLTVT.

V gene TRBV2 combines with J gene TRBJ1-1; D possibly corresponds to TRBD1 (5 bases). The CDR3 totals 14 residues. Trimming shortened V by 7 bases and J by 4 bases, and 16 bases separated the two germline ends. Germline CDR1 is SNHLY and CDR2 is FYNNEI. The CDR3 sequence is CASTIGGSSTEAFF. As DNA, the CDR3 is TGTGCCAGCACTATTGGGGGGTCAAGCACTGAAGCTTTCTTT.

The gene calls are TRBV25-1 and TRBJ1-2, with D uncertain. V shed 4 bases and J shed 8 bases, with 8 bases lying between them. The CDR3 loop spans 11 amino acids. The germline gives CDR1 MGHDK, CDR2 SYGVNS. The CDR3 DNA reads as TGTGCCAGCAGTGCCACTATGGGCTACACCTTC. This sequence encodes CASSATMGYTF.

The chain recombines TRBV7-2 with TRBJ2-2, with D possibly being TRBD1 or TRBD2 (5 bases each). The CDR3 consists of 14 residues. Trimming shortened V by 3 bases and J by 7 bases, and 12 bases separated the two germline ends. In germline, CDR1 is SGHTA, CDR2 FQGNSA. CDR3 sequence: CASSFNQGVGELFF. The CDR3 nucleotides are TGTGCCAGCAGCTTTAACCAGGGAGTCGGGGAGCTGTTTTTT.

This sequence joins TRBV7-6 and TRBJ2-5, with a weak D call TRBD1 (5 bases). The V gene's germline CDR1 is SGHVS and CDR2 FNYEAQ. The CDR3 consists of 16 residues. V lost 1 base to trimming and J lost 5 bases, with 17 bases between them. The CDR3, as DNA: TGTGCCAGCAGCTTAGGGTTATCAGGGCTGAGGGAGACCCAGTACTTC. Protein: CASSLGLSGLRETQYF. Together with reference TRBV7-6 and TRBJ2-5, the CDR3 gives the full variable domain: GAGVSQSPRYKVTKRGQDVALRCDPISGHVSLYWYRQALGQGPEFLTYFNYEAQQDKSGLPNDRFSAERPEGSISTLTIQRTEQRDSAMYRCASSLGLSGLRETQYFGPGTRLLVL.

As for this clone: Other DNA sequences in the sample encode the same CDR3. This chain uses TRBV10-3 with TRBJ1-4, with D possibly TRBD1 on 5 matching bases. CDR1 is ENHRY, CDR2 SYGVKD, per germline. This CDR3 region has 14 residues. Trimming took off 0 bases at V and 8 bases at J, with 10 bases between the two ends. The CDR3 DNA reads as TGTGCCATCAGTGAGTCGACGGGGGGGGAAAAACTGTTTTTT. Protein: CAISESTGGEKLFF.

This sequence joins TRBV9 and TRBJ2-5, with TRBD1 matching 9 bases. V shed 2 bases and J 3 bases; nucleotides not matched to a gene: 2. The length of the CDR3 is 14 residues. Germline V gives CDR1 SGDLS, CDR2 YYNGEE. This chain's CDR3 is CASSVRDREETQYF. The CDR3 region has the DNA TGTGCCAGCAGCGTCAGGGACAGGGAAGAGACCCAGTACTTC.

The chain couples TRBV7-6 to TRBJ2-5; TRBD2 matches at 12 bases. Germline trimming cut 0 bases from V and 5 bases from J; bases unmatched to any gene: 7. CDR1 and CDR2 from the germline V gene are SGHVS and FNYEAQ. The CDR3 covers 17 residues. CDR3 in amino acids: CASSLAPSGGARETQYF. CDR3 DNA sequence: TGTGCCAGCAGCTTAGCTCCTAGCGGGGGGGCCAGGGAGACCCAGTACTTC.

About this clone: Other DNA variants within this sample encode the same CDR3. The V gene is TRBV30, the J gene TRBJ2-7, with 8 positions matching TRBD1. Germline assignment: CDR1 GTSNPN and CDR2 SVGIG (reference sequence). This CDR3 is 14 amino acids long. V lost 1 base and J lost 2; bases outside the gene matches: 4. The CDR3 DNA follows: TGTGCCTGGAGTGCCGGGACAGGAGCCTACGAGCAGTACTTC. This sequence encodes CAWSAGTGAYEQYF.

The chain links TRBV2 to TRBJ2-7; the D call may be TRBD1 or TRBD2 (5 bases each). CDR1 and CDR2 (germline): SNHLY, FYNNEI. Trimming cost V 9 bases and J 2 bases, with 14 bases left between them. The CDR3 runs to 13 residues. CDR3 region: CASTTGAPYEQYF. Written as DNA, the CDR3 is TGTGCCAGTACGACCGGGGCTCCCTACGAGCAGTACTTC.

This chain joins TRBV7-2 and TRBJ1-2, with 9 bases identical to TRBD1. The CDR3 length is 15 residues. The J segment lost 4 bases and the V segment lost 4 bases, leaving 7 bases of the junction unmatched. Per the germline V gene, CDR1 is SGHTA and CDR2 is FQGNSA. The CDR3 bases are TGTGCCAGCAGCTCCCAACAGGGGGCCACCTATGGCTACACCTTC. Protein sequence: CASSSQQGATYGYTF.

The V gene is TRBV2, the J gene TRBJ2-2; D remains ambiguous. Trimming stripped 6 bases from V and 0 bases from J, with 23 bases between. The CDR3 totals 19 residues. CDR1 SNHLY and CDR2 FYNNEI come from the germline V gene. Written as DNA, the CDR3 is TGTGCCAGCAGAGTCCTACGCGACTGGTTTGAGGCGAACACCGGGGAGCTGTTTTTT. As protein: CASRVLRDWFEANTGELFF.